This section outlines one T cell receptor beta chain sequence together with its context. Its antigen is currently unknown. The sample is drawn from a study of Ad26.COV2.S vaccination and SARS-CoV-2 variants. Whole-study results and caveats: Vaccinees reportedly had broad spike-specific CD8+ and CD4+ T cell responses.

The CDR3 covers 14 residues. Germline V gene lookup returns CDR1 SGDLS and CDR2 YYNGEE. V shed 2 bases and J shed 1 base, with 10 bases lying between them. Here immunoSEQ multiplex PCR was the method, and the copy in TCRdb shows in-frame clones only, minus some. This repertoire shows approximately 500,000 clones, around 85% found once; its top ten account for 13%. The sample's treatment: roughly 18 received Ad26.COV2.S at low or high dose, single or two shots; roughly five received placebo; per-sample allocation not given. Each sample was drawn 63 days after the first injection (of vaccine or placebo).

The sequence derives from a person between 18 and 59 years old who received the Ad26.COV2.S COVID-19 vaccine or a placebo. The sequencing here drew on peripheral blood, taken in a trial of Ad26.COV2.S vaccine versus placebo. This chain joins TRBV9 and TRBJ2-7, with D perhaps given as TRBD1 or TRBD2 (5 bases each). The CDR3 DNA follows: TGTGCCAGCAGCGTGGGGACGAAGTCCTACGAGCAGTACTTC. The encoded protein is CASSVGTKSYEQYF. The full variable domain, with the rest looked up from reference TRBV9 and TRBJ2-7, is DSGVTQTPKHLITATGQRVTLRCSPRSGDLSVYWYQQSLDQGLQFLIQYYNGEERAKGNILERFSAQQFPDLHSELNLSSLELGDSALYFCASSVGTKSYEQYFGPGTRLTVT.